What follows are 30 T cell receptor beta chains derived from one specimen sequenced in a study of shared clonotypes between healthy human individuals (dated by TCRdb to 2020 to 2022). Libraries came from the immunoSEQ multiplex PCR assay. TCRdb retrieved this table from immuneACCESS and kept in-frame rearrangements only. Not all clones are present; in checked studies, unresolved V genes account for under half, and no reason is known for the remainder. Within this sample are fewer than 600,000 clones, with around 76% of them counted one time only. The ten largest account for about 12% of the sample. Input material: PBMCs. Source of these receptors: a woman in her thirties or forties in good health. Some clones in this sample may be carry-over from other donors' samples.

CDR3 in DNA: TGCGCCAGCAGCTTGGGGCGGGCAGGGGCCTACGAGCAGTACTTC. This encodes CASSLGRAGAYEQYF. V gene TRBV5-1 combines with J gene TRBJ2-7; maybe TRBD1 (6 bases). This CDR3 has 15 residues. V was trimmed by 0 bases and J by 2 bases, leaving 12 bases between them. Germline CDR1 and CDR2: SGHRS and YFSETQ.

The chain is built from TRBV2 and TRBJ2-5, with 7 bases matching TRBD1. Germline-derived CDR1 and CDR2 are SNHLY and FYNNEI. Germline trimming cut 3 bases from V and 5 bases from J; bases unmatched to any gene: 6. This CDR3 region has 14 residues. The CDR3 reads CASSEMLQGETQYF. The CDR3 coding sequence is TGTGCCAGCAGTGAGATGTTACAGGGGGAGACCCAGTACTTC.

The genes are TRBV7-3 and TRBJ2-2; D gene unclear. Trimming removed 2 bases from V and 3 bases from J, with 10 bases in between. CDR1 is SGHTA, CDR2 FQGTGA, per germline. This CDR3 has 15 residues. In nucleotides, the CDR3 is TGTGCCAGCAGCTTAGGCCGGTTTGACACCGGGGAGCTGTTTTTT. It yields the protein CASSLGRFDTGELFF.

The chain combines TRBV2 with TRBJ2-1; 12 bases are a match to TRBD2. CDR1 SNHLY and CDR2 FYNNEI come from the germline V gene. The CDR3 sequence is 14 residues long. Losses at the gene ends were 5 bases for V and 7 bases for J; bases not matched to a gene: 3. The CDR3 DNA sequence: TGTGCCAGCAGTTATACTAGCGGGAGGAATGAGCAGTTCTTC. Translation: CASSYTSGRNEQFF.

The chain employs TRBV5-1 and TRBJ1-4, with D perhaps matching TRBD1 (5 bases). V was pared by 1 base and J by 8 bases, with 12 bases between. Germline V gene sequence: CDR1 SGHRS, CDR2 YFSETQ. CDR3 length: 14 amino acids. For the CDR3, the DNA is TGCGCCAGCAGCTTGCAGGGCCCAATAGAAAAACTGTTTTTT. Its translation: CASSLQGPIEKLFF.

With regard to this clone: Within the sample, other DNA sequences also encode this same CDR3. The CDR3 bases are TGTGCCAGCAGCGTAGGAGGGAGAGCAGATACGCAGTATTTT. It is translated as CASSVGGRADTQYF. This rearrangement joins TRBV9 to TRBJ2-3, with D perhaps TRBD2 (5 bases). Germline CDR1 and CDR2: SGDLS and YYNGEE. The CDR3 sequence is 14 residues long. Deletions cut 0 bases from V and 4 bases from J, with 9 bases between. Complete variable domain (other parts from reference TRBV9 and TRBJ2-3): DSGVTQTPKHLITATGQRVTLRCSPRSGDLSVYWYQQSLDQGLQFLIQYYNGEERAKGNILERFSAQQFPDLHSELNLSSLELGDSALYFCASSVGGRADTQYFGPGTRLTVL.

The chain combines TRBV10-3 with TRBJ2-7; 7 nucleotides line up with TRBD2. Germline V gene lookup returns CDR1 ENHRY and CDR2 SYGVKD. This CDR3 spans 14 amino acids. The J segment lost 2 bases and the V segment lost 10 bases, leaving 11 bases of the junction unmatched. CDR3 protein: CASGVIAGPYEQYF. Here the CDR3 DNA reads TGTGCCAGCGGAGTTATAGCGGGCCCCTACGAGCAGTACTTC.

This chain links TRBV28 with TRBJ2-3; D is possibly TRBD2 (5 bases). Germline V lookup: CDR1 MDHEN, CDR2 SYDVKM. This CDR3 has 12 residues. V was trimmed by 3 bases and J by 8 bases, leaving 9 bases between them. This CDR3 is CASSFVRGTQYF. CDR3 coding DNA: TGTGCCAGCAGTTTCGTCCGGGGTACGCAGTATTTT.

The chain is built from TRBV29-1 and TRBJ1-1, with 7 bases lining up with TRBD1. From germline, CDR1 is SQVTM and CDR2 ANQGSEA. Losses at the gene ends were 4 bases for V and 4 bases for J; bases not matched to a gene: 15. The CDR3 contains 16 residues. The CDR3 here is CSVGGLNRGATTEAFF. DNA of the CDR3: TGCAGCGTTGGCGGACTAAACAGGGGCGCAACCACTGAAGCTTTCTTT.

V and J are TRBV30 and TRBJ1-1; 7 bases match TRBD1. V lost 7 bases and J lost 2; bases outside the gene matches: 4. The CDR3 loop spans 12 amino acids. The germline CDR1 and CDR2 sequences are GTSNPN and SVGIG (reference sequence). The CDR3 sequence is CASGTVNTEAFF. In DNA form, the CDR3 reads TGTGCCTCCGGGACAGTTAACACTGAAGCTTTCTTT.

The chain recombines TRBV29-1 with TRBJ2-5; a weak D match, TRBD2 (5 bases). The CDR3 covers 13 residues. The V and J ends lost 7 bases and 2 bases respectively, with 14 bases between them. Germline CDR1 SQVTM, CDR2 ANQGSEA. The CDR3 sequence: CSAWRPGQETQYF. Here the CDR3 DNA reads TGCAGCGCCTGGCGTCCGGGGCAAGAGACCCAGTACTTC.

This chain connects TRBV10-3 to TRBJ1-5; 8 nucleotides align to TRBD1. Germline V gives CDR1 ENHRY, CDR2 SYGVKD. There are 14 residues in the CDR3. V was pared by 10 bases and J by 5 bases, with 10 bases of the junction left unmatched. CDR3 loop: CATRDRGFDQPQHF. CDR3 nucleotide sequence: TGTGCCACCCGCGACAGGGGATTTGATCAGCCCCAGCATTTT.

The chain carries TRBV6-6 and TRBJ2-2, with D tentatively TRBD2 (5 bases). The germline V and J ends were trimmed by 6 bases and 7 bases, with 21 bases remaining between them. There are 16 residues in the CDR3. CDR1 is MNHNY, CDR2 SVGAGI, per germline (reference sequence). The chain's CDR3 is CASSPTGGRNFGELFF. In DNA, the CDR3 is TGTGCCAGCAGCCCTACTGGTGGGAGAAACTTCGGGGAGCTGTTTTTT.

This rearrangement joins TRBV4-3 to TRBJ2-1; 9 bases map to TRBD2. Germline V CDR1 and CDR2: LGHNA, YSLEER. This CDR3 contains 15 residues. The J segment lost 9 bases and the V segment lost 4 bases, leaving 10 bases of the junction unmatched. The CDR3: CASSLRGLAGSEQFF. DNA for the CDR3: TGCGCCAGCAGCCTTAGAGGGCTAGCGGGGTCTGAGCAGTTCTTC.

This clone was recorded a few times. The chain couples TRBV7-9 to TRBJ2-7; D gene uncertain. V dropped 5 bases and J dropped 4 bases, with 18 bases sitting between them. This CDR3 region has 15 residues. Germline lookup yields CDR1 SEHNR and CDR2 FQNEAQ (reference sequence). CDR3 region: CASSGQENAHYEQYF. The CDR3 DNA reads TGTGCCAGCAGCGGTCAGGAAAATGCTCATTACGAGCAGTACTTC.

This clone was recorded at least ten times. The V and J genes are TRBV7-2 and TRBJ2-2, with D perhaps TRBD2 (7 bases). With 2 bases removed from V and 5 bases from J, the gap between germline ends came to 12 bases. CDR1 is SGHTA, CDR2 FQGNSA, per germline. The CDR3 is 15 residues long. The CDR3: CASSLRRGQTGELFF. In DNA form, the CDR3 reads TGTGCCAGCAGCTTAAGGCGGGGGCAAACCGGGGAGCTGTTTTTT.

J is TRBJ2-2 and V is TRBV7-3; D may be TRBD1 (5 bases). V lost 2 bases, J lost 4 bases, and 11 bases lay in between. The CDR3 is 15 amino acids. Germline assignment: CDR1 SGHTA and CDR2 FQGTGA. The CDR3 is CASSLGQGITGELFF. DNA for the CDR3: TGTGCCAGCAGCTTAGGGCAGGGTATCACCGGGGAGCTGTTTTTT.

The V call is TRBV11-2, the J call TRBJ1-1; 8 bases line up with TRBD1. V was pared by 5 bases and J by 3 bases, with 8 bases of the junction left unmatched. Germline CDR1 is SGHAT and CDR2 is FQNNGV. This CDR3 has 15 amino acids. The CDR3 DNA reads TGTGCCAGCAGCCCCGGCCCGGACAGGGACACTGAAGCTTTCTTT. Protein sequence: CASSPGPDRDTEAFF.

As to this clone: In the same sample, other DNA sequences code for this CDR3. The J gene is TRBJ2-3, the V gene TRBV30; D might be TRBD1 (7 bases). The germline V and J ends were trimmed by 5 bases and 1 base, with 13 bases remaining between them. CDR1 and CDR2 from the germline V gene are GTSNPN and SVGIG (reference sequence). The CDR3 covers 14 residues. The DNA of the CDR3 is TGTGCCTGGGGCAGGGGGGCTGGCACAGATACGCAGTATTTT. The encoded protein is CAWGRGAGTDTQYF.

This clone has just a few counts. This likely stems from a read error, as it lies one base from a far larger clone. In nucleotides, the CDR3 is TGTGCCTGGAGTCGACCGACCTATAGCTACACCTTC. Its protein is CAWSRPTYSYTF. The chain combines TRBV30 with TRBJ1-2; D unresolved. The germline CDR1 and CDR2 sequences are GTSNPN and SVGIG (reference sequence). The CDR3 runs to 12 residues. The complete variable domain, with remaining parts taken from reference TRBV30 and TRBJ1-2, reads SQTIHQWPATLVQPVGSPLSLECTVEGTSNPNLYWYRQAAGRGLQLLFYSVGIGQISSEVPQNLSASRPQDRQFILSSKKLLLSDSGFYLCAWSRPTYSYTFGSGTRLTVV.

This chain connects TRBV6-1 to TRBJ2-3, with TRBD2 matching 10 bases. With V trimmed by 3 bases and J by 1 base, 4 bases remained unmatched. There are 16 residues in the CDR3. Germline V gene lookup returns CDR1 MNHNS and CDR2 SASEGT. CDR3 DNA: TGTGCCAGCAGTGACCACGGGACTAGCGGCACAGATACGCAGTATTTT. Amino acids: CASSDHGTSGTDTQYF.

The count of this clone is one. The chain recombines TRBV10-2 with TRBJ1-2; D is undetermined. The germline gives CDR1 WSHSY, CDR2 SAAADI. The V and J ends lost 4 bases and 4 bases respectively, with 13 bases between them. The length of the CDR3 is 14 residues. The CDR3 spells CASSAGDLSYGYTF. Written as DNA, the CDR3 is TGCGCCAGCAGTGCTGGTGATTTGAGCTATGGCTACACCTTC.

The rearrangement links TRBV2 to TRBJ1-4, with TRBD1 matching 8 bases. The CDR3 is made up of 14 amino acids. The ends lost 5 bases at V and 8 bases at J; junction bases unmatched: 7. Looked up from germline, CDR1 is SNHLY and CDR2 is FYNNEI. This chain's CDR3 is CASSPGTGWEKLFF. The CDR3 DNA reads TGTGCCAGCAGTCCCGGGACAGGTTGGGAAAAACTGTTTTTT.

This clone showed up just a few times. This chain uses TRBV7-8 with TRBJ2-7, with 8 nucleotides matching TRBD2. The CDR3 spans 13 residues. V shed 8 bases, J shed 0 bases, and the junction held 3 bases outside the gene matches. Germline V gene data show CDR1 as SGHVS and CDR2 as FQNEAQ. The CDR3 is CASGLAGSYEQYF. Here the CDR3 DNA reads TGTGCCAGCGGGCTAGCGGGCTCCTACGAGCAGTACTTC. The full variable domain, with the rest looked up from reference TRBV7-8 and TRBJ2-7, is GAGVSQSPRYKVAKRGQDVALRCDPISGHVSLFWYQQALGQGPEFLTYFQNEAQLDKSGLPSDRFFAERPEGSVSTLKIQRTQQEDSAVYLCASGLAGSYEQYFGPGTRLTVT.

The gene calls are TRBV18 and TRBJ1-1; D is perhaps TRBD1 (6 bases). Trimming cost V 4 bases and J 0 bases, with 12 bases left between them. Germline assignment: CDR1 KGHSH and CDR2 LQKENI. The CDR3 runs 15 residues. The CDR3 spells CASSRNRDMNTEAFF. The CDR3 region has the DNA TGTGCCAGCTCACGAAACAGGGACATGAACACTGAAGCTTTCTTT.

This clone was detected ten times or more. CDR3 amino acids: CASSDSKGAHTGELFF. In nucleotides, the CDR3 is TGTGCCAGCAGTGACTCGAAAGGGGCGCACACCGGGGAGCTGTTTTTT. The chain couples TRBV6-4 to TRBJ2-2; perhaps TRBD1 as D (5 bases). The CDR3 runs to 16 residues. The V gene lost 0 bases and the J gene lost 3 bases, with 11 bases spanning the gap. Germline values: CDR1 MRHNA, CDR2 SNTAGT.

V and J are TRBV4-1 and TRBJ1-2, with 7 bases matching TRBD1. Germline CDR1 MGHRA, CDR2 YSYEKL. V shed 3 bases, J shed 4 bases, and the junction held 11 bases outside the gene matches. The CDR3 sequence is 16 residues long. CDR3 nucleotides: TGCGCCAGCAGCCAGACAGGGACTGTTCGGAGCTATGGCTACACCTTC. Its translation: CASSQTGTVRSYGYTF.

A remark on this clone: The sample holds other DNA sequences that translate to the same CDR3. The chain carries TRBV7-2 and TRBJ2-6; D gene unclear. This CDR3 is built from 15 residues. V was trimmed by 3 bases and J by 0 bases, leaving 6 bases between them. The germline V gene encodes CDR1 SGHTA and CDR2 FQGNSA. The DNA of the CDR3 is TGTGCCAGCAGCTTGTGGGGCTCTGGGGCCAACGTCCTGACTTTC. This gives the protein CASSLWGSGANVLTF.

The chain carries TRBV18 and TRBJ1-4, with D tentatively TRBD1 (5 bases). The CDR3 runs to 15 residues. V gave up 3 bases and J gave up 5 bases, with 13 bases separating them. Germline-derived CDR1 and CDR2 are KGHSH and LQKENI. The CDR3 spells CASSPPGTQNEKLFF. As DNA, the CDR3 is TGTGCCAGCTCACCCCCCGGGACCCAGAATGAAAAACTGTTTTTT.

The CDR3 DNA reads as TGTGCCAGCAGCTTTAAACCTCCGGGACTCCCTTCCCTGTGCCTCTACGAGCAGTACTTC. Protein product: CASSFKPPGLPSLCLYEQYF. The V call is TRBV12-1, the J call TRBJ2-7; no check of the table's D call, TRBD2, against the DNA was made. TRBV12-1 counts as a pseudogene. The CDR3 is made up of 20 amino acids.